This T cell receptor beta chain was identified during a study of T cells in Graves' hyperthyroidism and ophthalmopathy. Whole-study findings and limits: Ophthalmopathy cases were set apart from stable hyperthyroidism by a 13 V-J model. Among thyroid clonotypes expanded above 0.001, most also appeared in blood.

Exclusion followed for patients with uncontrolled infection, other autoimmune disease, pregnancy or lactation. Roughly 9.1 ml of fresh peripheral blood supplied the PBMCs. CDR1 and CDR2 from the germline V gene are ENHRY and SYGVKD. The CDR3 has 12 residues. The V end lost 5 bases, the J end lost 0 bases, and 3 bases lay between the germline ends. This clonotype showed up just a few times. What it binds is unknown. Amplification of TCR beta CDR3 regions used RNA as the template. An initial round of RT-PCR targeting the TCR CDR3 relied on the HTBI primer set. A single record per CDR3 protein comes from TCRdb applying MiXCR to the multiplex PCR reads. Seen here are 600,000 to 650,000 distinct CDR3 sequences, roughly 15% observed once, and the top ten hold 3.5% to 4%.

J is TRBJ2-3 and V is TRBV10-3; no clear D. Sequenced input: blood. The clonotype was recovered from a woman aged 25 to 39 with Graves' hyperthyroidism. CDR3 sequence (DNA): TGTGCCATCAGTTCAAGCACAGATACGCAGTATTTT. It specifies CAISSSTDTQYF.